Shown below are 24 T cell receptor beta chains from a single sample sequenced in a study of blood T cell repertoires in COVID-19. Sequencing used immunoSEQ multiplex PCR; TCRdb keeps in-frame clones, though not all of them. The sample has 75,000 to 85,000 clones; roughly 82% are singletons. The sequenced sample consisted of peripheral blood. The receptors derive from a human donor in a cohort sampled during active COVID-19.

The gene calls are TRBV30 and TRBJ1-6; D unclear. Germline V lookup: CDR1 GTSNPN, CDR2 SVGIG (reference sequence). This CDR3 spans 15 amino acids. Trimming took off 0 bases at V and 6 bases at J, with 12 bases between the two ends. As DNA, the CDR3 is TGTGCCTGGAGTGTACGGACTAGAGTTAATTCACCCCTCCACTTT. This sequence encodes CAWSVRTRVNSPLHF.

CDR3 protein: CASSLVGVRGYTF. The CDR3 region has the DNA TGTGCCAGCAGCTTGGTAGGGGTTCGGGGCTACACCTTC. The chain has TRBV5-6 and TRBJ1-2; weak D call: TRBD1 (5 bases). The V end was cut by 0 bases, the J end by 8 bases, with 11 bases between. Per the germline V gene, CDR1 is SGHDT and CDR2 is YYEEEE. The CDR3 covers 13 residues.

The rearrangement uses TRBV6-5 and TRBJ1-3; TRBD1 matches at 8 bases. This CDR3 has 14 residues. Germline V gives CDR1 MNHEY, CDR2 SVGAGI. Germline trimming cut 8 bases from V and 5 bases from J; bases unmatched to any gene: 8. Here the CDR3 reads CASGPGTGRNTIYF. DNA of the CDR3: TGTGCCAGCGGACCTGGGACAGGCCGAAACACCATATATTTT.

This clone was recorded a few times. The CDR3 reads CASSRKRGGDFREQYF. CDR3 coding DNA: TGTGCCAGCAGCCGGAAGCGGGGGGGCGACTTTCGTGAGCAGTACTTC. The chain carries TRBV5-6 and TRBJ2-7; the match to TRBD2 covers 10 bases. After removal of 4 bases from V and 7 bases from J, the junction contained 14 bases not matched to a gene. Germline V gene sequence: CDR1 SGHDT, CDR2 YYEEEE. This CDR3 has 16 residues.

The CDR3 region is CASSYSGNSGNTIYF. The CDR3 nucleotides read TGTGCCAGCAGTTACTCCGGGAACTCTGGAAACACCATATATTTT. V usage is TRBV6-5 and J usage is TRBJ1-3, with D uncertain. CDR3 length: 15 residues. The germline gives CDR1 MNHEY, CDR2 SVGAGI. Trimming shortened V by 0 bases and J by 0 bases, and 6 bases separated the two germline ends.

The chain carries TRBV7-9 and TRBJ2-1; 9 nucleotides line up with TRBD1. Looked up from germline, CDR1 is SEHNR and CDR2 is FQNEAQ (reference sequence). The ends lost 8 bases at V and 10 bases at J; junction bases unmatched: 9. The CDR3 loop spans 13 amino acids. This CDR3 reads CASGGQGLREQFF. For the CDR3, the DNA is TGTGCCAGCGGAGGACAGGGGTTGAGGGAGCAGTTCTTC.

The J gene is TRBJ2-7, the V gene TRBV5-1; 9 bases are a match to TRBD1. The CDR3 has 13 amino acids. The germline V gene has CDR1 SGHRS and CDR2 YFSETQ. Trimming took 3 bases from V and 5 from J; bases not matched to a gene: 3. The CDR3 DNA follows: TGCGCCAGCAGCTCCGGGACAGGGCACGAGCAGTACTTC. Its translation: CASSSGTGHEQYF.

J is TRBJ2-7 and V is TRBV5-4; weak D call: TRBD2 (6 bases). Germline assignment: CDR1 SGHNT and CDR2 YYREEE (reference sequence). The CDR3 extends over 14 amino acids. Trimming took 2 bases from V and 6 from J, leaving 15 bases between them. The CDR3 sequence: CASSLPSAFSEQYF. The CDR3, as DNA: TGTGCCAGCAGCTTACCTAGCGCCTTCTCCGAGCAGTACTTC.

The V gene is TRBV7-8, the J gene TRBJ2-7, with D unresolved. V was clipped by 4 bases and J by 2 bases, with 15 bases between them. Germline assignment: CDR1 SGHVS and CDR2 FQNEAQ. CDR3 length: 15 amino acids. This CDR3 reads CASSSYGQKPYEQYF. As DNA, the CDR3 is TGTGCCAGCAGCTCGTATGGGCAAAAGCCCTACGAGCAGTACTTC.

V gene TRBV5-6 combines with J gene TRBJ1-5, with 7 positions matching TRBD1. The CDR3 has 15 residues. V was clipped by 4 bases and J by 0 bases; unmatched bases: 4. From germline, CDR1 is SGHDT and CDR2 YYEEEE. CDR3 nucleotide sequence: TGTGCCAGCAGCCAGCGACAGGGTAGCAATCAGCCCCAGCATTTT. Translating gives CASSQRQGSNQPQHF.

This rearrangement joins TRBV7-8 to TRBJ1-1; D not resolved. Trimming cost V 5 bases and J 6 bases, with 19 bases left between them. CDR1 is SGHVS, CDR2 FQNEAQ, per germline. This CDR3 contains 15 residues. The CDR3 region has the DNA TGTGCCAGCAGCCCCTCAAGTTTCGGAGGCTCTGAAGCTTTCTTT. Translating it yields CASSPSSFGGSEAFF.

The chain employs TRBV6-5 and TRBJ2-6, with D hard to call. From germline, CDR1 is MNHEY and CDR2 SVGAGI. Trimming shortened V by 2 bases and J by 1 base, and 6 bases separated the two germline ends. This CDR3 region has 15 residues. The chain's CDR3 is CASSYQESGANVLTF. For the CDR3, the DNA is TGTGCCAGCAGTTACCAGGAATCTGGGGCCAACGTCCTGACTTTC.

CDR3 sequence (DNA): TGTGCCAGCAGCCCCTCCCACATATACGGGACTGAAGCTTTCTTT. It yields the protein CASSPSHIYGTEAFF. The chain employs TRBV9 and TRBJ1-1; D ambiguous. V lost 4 bases and J lost 5, with 18 bases in between. Germline V lookup: CDR1 SGDLS, CDR2 YYNGEE. The CDR3 is 15 residues long.

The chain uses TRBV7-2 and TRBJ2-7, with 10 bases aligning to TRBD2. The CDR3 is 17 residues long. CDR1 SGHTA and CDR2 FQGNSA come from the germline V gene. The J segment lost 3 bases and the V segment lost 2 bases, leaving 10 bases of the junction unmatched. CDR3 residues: CASSLLAGGMLYYEQYF. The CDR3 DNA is TGTGCCAGCAGCTTATTAGCGGGGGGTATGTTGTACTACGAGCAGTACTTC.

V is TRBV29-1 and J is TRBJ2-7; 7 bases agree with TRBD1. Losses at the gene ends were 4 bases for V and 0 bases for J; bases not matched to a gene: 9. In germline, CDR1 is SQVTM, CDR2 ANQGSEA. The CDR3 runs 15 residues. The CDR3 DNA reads TGCAGCGTTGTCCCTGGACAGGTTCCCTCCTACGAGCAGTACTTC. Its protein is CSVVPGQVPSYEQYF.

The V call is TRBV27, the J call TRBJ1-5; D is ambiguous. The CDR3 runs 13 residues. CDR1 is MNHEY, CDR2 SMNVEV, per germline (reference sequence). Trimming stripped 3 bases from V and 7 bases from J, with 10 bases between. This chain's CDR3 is CASSLQRHQPQHF. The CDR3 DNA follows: TGTGCCAGCAGTTTGCAGCGCCACCAGCCCCAGCATTTT.

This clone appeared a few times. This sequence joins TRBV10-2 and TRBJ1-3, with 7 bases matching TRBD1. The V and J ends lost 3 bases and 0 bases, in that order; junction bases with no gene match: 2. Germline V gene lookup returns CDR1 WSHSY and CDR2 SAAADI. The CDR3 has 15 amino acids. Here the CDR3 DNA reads TGCGCCAGCAGTGAAAGGGGGCTCTCTGGAAACACCATATATTTT. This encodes CASSERGLSGNTIYF.

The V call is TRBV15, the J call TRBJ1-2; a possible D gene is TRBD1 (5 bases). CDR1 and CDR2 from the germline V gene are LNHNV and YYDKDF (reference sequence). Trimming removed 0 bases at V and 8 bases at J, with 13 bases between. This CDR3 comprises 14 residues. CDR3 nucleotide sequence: TGTGCCACCAGCAGAGATCGGAGTCAGGGAGGCTACACCTTC. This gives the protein CATSRDRSQGGYTF.

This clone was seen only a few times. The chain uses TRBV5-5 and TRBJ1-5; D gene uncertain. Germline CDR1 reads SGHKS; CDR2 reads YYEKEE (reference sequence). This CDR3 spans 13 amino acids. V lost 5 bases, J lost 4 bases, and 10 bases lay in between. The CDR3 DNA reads TGTGCCAGCAGGGCGACAAGGAATCAGCCCCAGCATTTT. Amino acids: CASRATRNQPQHF.

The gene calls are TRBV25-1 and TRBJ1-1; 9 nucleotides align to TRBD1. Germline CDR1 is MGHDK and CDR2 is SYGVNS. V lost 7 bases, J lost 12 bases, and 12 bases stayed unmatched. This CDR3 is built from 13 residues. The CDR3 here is CASKTYRGQITFF. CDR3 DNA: TGTGCCAGCAAGACCTACAGGGGGCAGATAACTTTCTTT. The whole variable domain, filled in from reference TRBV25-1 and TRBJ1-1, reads EADIYQTPRYLVIGTGKKITLECSQTMGHDKMYWYQQDPGMELHLIHYSYGVNSTEKGDLSSESTVSRIRTEHFPLTLESARPSHTSQYLCASKTYRGQITFFGQGTRLTVV.

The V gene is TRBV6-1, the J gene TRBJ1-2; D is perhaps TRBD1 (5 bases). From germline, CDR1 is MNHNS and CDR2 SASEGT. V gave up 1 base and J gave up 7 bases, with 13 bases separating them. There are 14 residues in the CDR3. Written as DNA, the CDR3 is TGTGCCAGCAGTGAAGTGGGAGGGGATCTTGGCTACACCTTC. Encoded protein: CASSEVGGDLGYTF.

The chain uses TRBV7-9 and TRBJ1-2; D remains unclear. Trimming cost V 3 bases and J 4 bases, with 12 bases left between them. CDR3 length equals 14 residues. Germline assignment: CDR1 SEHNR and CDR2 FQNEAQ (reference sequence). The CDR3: CASSLVAVTYGYTF. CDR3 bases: TGTGCCAGCAGCTTGGTGGCAGTTACCTATGGCTACACCTTC.

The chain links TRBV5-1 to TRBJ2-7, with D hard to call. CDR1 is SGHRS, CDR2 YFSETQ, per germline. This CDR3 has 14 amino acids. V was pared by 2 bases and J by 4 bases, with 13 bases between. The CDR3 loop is CASSFPNGAYEQYF. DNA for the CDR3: TGCGCCAGCAGCTTCCCGAACGGAGCTTACGAGCAGTACTTC.

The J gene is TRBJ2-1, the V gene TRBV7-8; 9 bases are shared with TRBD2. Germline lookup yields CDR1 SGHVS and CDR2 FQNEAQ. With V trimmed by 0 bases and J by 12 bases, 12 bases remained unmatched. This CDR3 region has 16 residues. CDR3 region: CASSLAEVAGAIGQFF. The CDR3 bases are TGTGCCAGCAGCTTAGCCGAAGTAGCGGGGGCGATCGGGCAGTTCTTC.